Following are 21 T cell receptor beta chains from one sample sequenced in a study of siplizumab effects on memory and regulatory T cells. Method: immunoSEQ multiplex PCR; TCRdb's copy keeps in-frame clones and lacks some. The sample shows roughly 120,000 clones, 94% of them seen only once. Sequenced input: non-Treg CD4+ T cells sorted from blood. These receptors originate from a human donor in good health.

V is TRBV5-8 and J is TRBJ1-2, with D possibly TRBD1 on 5 matching bases. V was cut by 2 bases and J by 4 bases, with 21 bases left in between. The CDR3 is 17 residues long. CDR1 is SGHTS, CDR2 YDEGEE, per germline. CDR3 amino acids: CASSFMSDTRLGYGYTF. CDR3 in DNA: TGTGCCAGCAGCTTTATGTCGGACACCCGCCTGGGCTATGGCTACACCTTC.

The genes are TRBV6-1 and TRBJ2-5, with D uncertain. This CDR3 is built from 11 residues. The V end lost 2 bases, the J end lost 5 bases, and 3 bases lay between the germline ends. The germline V gene has CDR1 MNHNS and CDR2 SASEGT. The CDR3 loop reads CASSEWETQYF. The DNA of the CDR3 is TGTGCCAGCAGTGAATGGGAGACCCAGTACTTC.

The rearrangement uses TRBV7-2 and TRBJ2-2; D is ambiguous. The CDR3 loop spans 16 amino acids. Looked up from germline, CDR1 is SGHTA and CDR2 is FQGNSA. The ends were cut back, 2 bases at V and 0 bases at J, with 10 bases in the middle. CDR3 sequence: CASSLSVVSNTGELFF. CDR3 nucleotides: TGTGCCAGCAGCTTATCAGTCGTGTCGAACACCGGGGAGCTGTTTTTT.

The rearrangement joins TRBV4-1 to TRBJ1-2, with 7 bases matching TRBD1. V trimming: 3 bases; J trimming: 0 bases; junction bases outside the gene matches: 4. The CDR3 contains 15 residues. Germline V lookup: CDR1 MGHRA, CDR2 YSYEKL. CDR3 sequence reads: CASSQEQGTNYGYTF. DNA for the CDR3: TGCGCCAGCAGCCAGGAACAGGGGACTAACTATGGCTACACCTTC.

The V and J genes are TRBV20-1 and TRBJ1-2; D gene unclear. The germline CDR1 and CDR2 sequences are DFQATT and SNEGSKA (reference sequence). Trimming took 0 bases from V and 8 from J, leaving 4 bases between them. CDR3 length: 10 residues. CDR3 amino acids: CSARDPGYTF. The CDR3 nucleotides are TGCAGTGCTAGAGATCCCGGCTACACCTTC.

The chain carries TRBV7-2 and TRBJ1-6; tentatively, D is TRBD1 (5 bases). The V end was cut by 2 bases, the J end by 10 bases, with 12 bases between. Germline V gene data show CDR1 as SGHTA and CDR2 as FQGNSA. The CDR3 spans 14 residues. In DNA form, the CDR3 reads TGTGCCAGCAGCTTAAGAGACAGTACCTCACCCCTCCACTTT. It codes for CASSLRDSTSPLHF.

This chain links TRBV5-4 with TRBJ2-2; a possible D gene is TRBD1 (6 bases). Germline-derived CDR1 and CDR2 are SGHNT and YYREEE (reference sequence). V was pared by 3 bases and J by 6 bases, with 18 bases between. The CDR3 sequence is 16 residues long. Here the CDR3 reads CASSSKTQGNSGELFF. The DNA for the CDR3 is TGTGCCAGCAGCTCGAAGACACAGGGAAATTCCGGGGAGCTGTTTTTT. Together with reference TRBV5-4 and TRBJ2-2, the CDR3 gives the full variable domain: ETGVTQSPTHLIKTRGQQVTLRCSSQSGHNTVSWYQQALGQGPQFIFQYYREEENGRGNFPPRFSGLQFPNYSSELNVNALELDDSALYLCASSSKTQGNSGELFFGEGSRLTVL.

The V gene is TRBV18, the J gene TRBJ2-2; unclear D gene. The CDR3 consists of 16 residues. From germline, CDR1 is KGHSH and CDR2 LQKENI. Trimming took off 3 bases at V and 6 bases at J, with 17 bases between the two ends. The chain's CDR3 is CASSPLPGPGPGELFF. CDR3 bases: TGTGCCAGCTCACCTCTACCGGGCCCCGGCCCCGGGGAGCTGTTTTTT. The full variable domain, in which reference TRBV18 and TRBJ2-2 provide the parts outside the CDR3, is NAGVMQNPRHLVRRRGQEARLRCSPMKGHSHVYWYRQLPEEGLKFMVYLQKENIIDESGMPKERFSAEFPKEGPSILRIQQVVRGDSAAYFCASSPLPGPGPGELFFGEGSRLTVL.

V usage is TRBV2 and J usage is TRBJ2-5, with 9 bases that match TRBD2. Germline CDR1 is SNHLY and CDR2 is FYNNEI. The CDR3 totals 13 residues. The V segment lost 6 bases and the J segment 5 bases; nucleotides outside the gene matches: 4. In nucleotides, the CDR3 is TGTGCCAGCAGGGGGACTAGCTGGGAGACCCAGTACTTC. Its translation: CASRGTSWETQYF.

V and J are TRBV5-1 and TRBJ1-1, with 7 bases fitting TRBD1. The junction had 5 bases not matched to a gene; V was cut back by 5 bases and J by 1 base. CDR1 is SGHRS, CDR2 YFSETQ, per germline. This CDR3 contains 14 residues. The CDR3 is CASRNDRANTEAFF. For the CDR3, the DNA is TGCGCCAGCAGAAATGACAGGGCGAACACTGAAGCTTTCTTT.

The chain combines TRBV6-1 with TRBJ1-5, with D possibly being TRBD1 (5 bases). Trimming took 8 bases from V and 2 from J, leaving 13 bases between them. The CDR3 extends over 14 amino acids. Germline V CDR1 and CDR2: MNHNS, SASEGT. CDR3 DNA: TGTGCCAGCCAGGGAATTGGTGGCAATCAGCCCCAGCATTTT. Its protein is CASQGIGGNQPQHF.

The chain links TRBV19 to TRBJ1-2; D possibly corresponds to TRBD1 (5 bases). Germline V CDR1 and CDR2: LNHDA, SQIVND (reference sequence). Trimming cost V 4 bases and J 4 bases, with 16 bases left between them. The CDR3 totals 15 residues. The CDR3, as DNA: TGTGCCAGTAGTAGGGCAGGGCAGGCAGGCTATGGCTACACCTTC. Its translation: CASSRAGQAGYGYTF. Together with reference TRBV19 and TRBJ1-2, the CDR3 gives the full variable domain: DGGITQSPKYLFRKEGQNVTLSCEQNLNHDAMYWYRQDPGQGLRLIYYSQIVNDFQKGDIAEGYSVSREKKESFPLTVTSAQKNPTAFYLCASSRAGQAGYGYTFGSGTRLTVV.

This rearrangement joins TRBV30 to TRBJ1-1, with D possibly TRBD1 on 5 matching bases. Trimming removed 2 bases at V and 3 bases at J, with 22 bases between. The CDR3 contains 17 residues. Looked up from germline, CDR1 is GTSNPN and CDR2 is SVGIG (reference sequence). CDR3 nucleotides: TGTGCCTGGAGTCCCCCGTATAGGGGTAGAGCCTACACTGAAGCTTTCTTT. Its protein is CAWSPPYRGRAYTEAFF.

This chain connects TRBV11-2 to TRBJ2-1; TRBD2 aligns across 10 bases. The CDR3 is made up of 15 amino acids. The germline CDR1 and CDR2 sequences are SGHAT and FQNNGV. V was clipped by 5 bases and J by 4 bases; unmatched bases: 5. CDR3 in DNA: TGTGCCAGCAGCCCCGGACTAGCGGAATACAATGAGCAGTTCTTC. This translates into CASSPGLAEYNEQFF. The entire variable domain, with the rest obtained from reference TRBV11-2 and TRBJ2-1, is as follows: EAGVAQSPRYKIIEKRQSVAFWCNPISGHATLYWYQQILGQGPKLLIQFQNNGVVDDSQLPKDRFSAERLKGVDSTLKIQPAKLEDSAVYLCASSPGLAEYNEQFFGPGTRLTVL.

The chain recombines TRBV27 with TRBJ1-2; D is perhaps TRBD1 (5 bases). Germline loops: CDR1 MNHEY, CDR2 SMNVEV (reference sequence). The CDR3 is 16 residues long. Trimming cost V 1 base and J 7 bases, with 19 bases left between them. The CDR3 nucleotides are TGTGCCAGCAGTTTATTAGGGGAGGCAGGGAGCGGTGGCTACACCTTC. It encodes CASSLLGEAGSGGYTF.

V usage is TRBV10-1 and J usage is TRBJ2-1; 9 positions agree with TRBD2. The CDR3 consists of 15 residues. J lost 8 bases, V lost 7 bases, and 12 bases had no gene match. The germline V gene encodes CDR1 WNHNN and CDR2 SYGVQD (reference sequence). CDR3 amino acids: CASTLGASGTDEQFF. The DNA of the CDR3 is TGCGCCAGCACCTTGGGGGCTAGCGGGACTGATGAGCAGTTCTTC.

The V gene is TRBV2, the J gene TRBJ1-2; 10 bases align to TRBD1. Trimming took 6 bases from V and 3 from J; bases not matched to a gene: 4. The CDR3 spans 14 residues. Germline CDR1 and CDR2: SNHLY and FYNNEI. DNA of the CDR3: TGTGCCAGCAGCCGACAGGGGGCGGACTATGGCTACACCTTC. Amino acids: CASSRQGADYGYTF.

V usage is TRBV10-1 and J usage is TRBJ2-7; D is tentatively TRBD1 or TRBD2 (5 bases each). The V gene lost 3 bases and the J gene lost 5 bases, with 17 bases spanning the gap. Germline V CDR1 and CDR2: WNHNN, SYGVQD (reference sequence). This CDR3 has 15 amino acids. For the CDR3, the DNA is TGCGCCAGCAGTGAACTTCTGGGGGTATCCGACGAGCAGTACTTC. Translated: CASSELLGVSDEQYF.

The chain joins TRBV2 to TRBJ1-5; tentative D call: TRBD1 (5 bases). The germline V gene has CDR1 SNHLY and CDR2 FYNNEI. CDR3 length: 15 amino acids. The germline V and J ends were trimmed by 4 bases and 0 bases, with 10 bases remaining between them. This CDR3 is CASSGDSLSNQPQHF. Written as DNA, the CDR3 is TGTGCCAGCAGTGGCGACAGCCTTAGCAATCAGCCCCAGCATTTT. Filled out from reference TRBV2 and TRBJ1-5, the complete variable domain reads EPEVTQTPSHQVTQMGQEVILRCVPISNHLYFYWYRQILGQKVEFLVSFYNNEISEKSEIFDDQFSVERPDGSNFTLKIRSTKLEDSAMYFCASSGDSLSNQPQHFGDGTRLSIL.

The count of this clone is one. This sequence joins TRBV6-6 and TRBJ2-7; 8 bases align to TRBD1. The CDR3 sequence is 13 residues long. With V trimmed by 6 bases and J by 5 bases, 6 bases remained unmatched. Per the germline V gene, CDR1 is MNHNY and CDR2 is SVGAGI (reference sequence). CDR3 loop: CASSATGDHEQYF. DNA of the CDR3: TGTGCCAGCAGCGCGACAGGGGATCACGAGCAGTACTTC.

The rearrangement links TRBV30 to TRBJ1-5; D possibly corresponds to TRBD1 (5 bases). V dropped 3 bases and J dropped 3 bases, with 12 bases sitting between them. The CDR3 contains 14 residues. CDR1 GTSNPN and CDR2 SVGIG come from the germline V gene (reference sequence). The DNA of the CDR3 is TGTGCCTGGAGGCCTGACAGTTCCAATCAGCCCCAGCATTTT. It translates to CAWRPDSSNQPQHF.